The entry below gives a single TCR beta chain sequence along with its context. Between the trimmed V and J ends, which lost 3 bases and 3 bases, there was a span of 9 bases. Per germline, CDR1 SEHNR and CDR2 FQNEAQ (reference sequence). CDR3 length equals 13 residues. Participants, patients aged 18 to 65, had newly diagnosed hyperthyroidism with a duration under 2 months. The study based diagnoses on clinical symptoms, serum thyroxine and TRAb, thyroid ultrasound and orbital computed tomography. This entry comes from a study of T cells in Graves' hyperthyroidism and ophthalmopathy. Amplification of TCR beta CDR3 regions was performed using RNA transcripts as template. HTBI primers drove first-round RT-PCR of the TCR CDR3. TCRdb reprocessed the multiplex PCR reads with MiXCR, giving one entry per CDR3 protein. The sample has approximately 330,000 distinct CDR3 sequences, roughly 23% seen once.

The specimen was blood. This chain connects TRBV7-9 to TRBJ2-7; no reliable D call. This sequence originates from a woman aged 50 to 60 with Graves' hyperthyroidism. The CDR3: CASSFGSIYEQYF. Written as DNA, the CDR3 is TGTGCCAGCAGCTTTGGGTCAATCTACGAGCAGTACTTC.